This T cell receptor (beta chain) is from a study of CD8 T cells in ankylosing spondylitis. Findings and limits, study-wide: Disease-linked clones bore a CD8+ phenotype and were relatively rare in peripheral blood.

TCRdb re-derived calls from the 5' RACE reads in MiXCR, one entry per CDR3 protein. Of 150,000 to 200,000 distinct CDR3 sequences listed, over 10% are singletons. This clonotype was counted at least ten times. Its target is not known. The sample was blood, either unsorted or a sorted T cell fraction (not recorded which). The origin of this receptor is a female donor with ankylosing spondylitis or in good health (not recorded which).

The CDR3 loop reads CASMDLGEKLFF. The CDR3 DNA reads TGTGCCAGCATGGACCTCGGCGAAAAACTGTTTTTT. The gene calls are TRBV6-6 and TRBJ1-4; D is undetermined. V dropped 7 bases and J dropped 8 bases, with 11 bases sitting between them. This CDR3 is 12 amino acids long. The germline CDR1 and CDR2 sequences are MNHNY and SVGAGI (reference sequence).